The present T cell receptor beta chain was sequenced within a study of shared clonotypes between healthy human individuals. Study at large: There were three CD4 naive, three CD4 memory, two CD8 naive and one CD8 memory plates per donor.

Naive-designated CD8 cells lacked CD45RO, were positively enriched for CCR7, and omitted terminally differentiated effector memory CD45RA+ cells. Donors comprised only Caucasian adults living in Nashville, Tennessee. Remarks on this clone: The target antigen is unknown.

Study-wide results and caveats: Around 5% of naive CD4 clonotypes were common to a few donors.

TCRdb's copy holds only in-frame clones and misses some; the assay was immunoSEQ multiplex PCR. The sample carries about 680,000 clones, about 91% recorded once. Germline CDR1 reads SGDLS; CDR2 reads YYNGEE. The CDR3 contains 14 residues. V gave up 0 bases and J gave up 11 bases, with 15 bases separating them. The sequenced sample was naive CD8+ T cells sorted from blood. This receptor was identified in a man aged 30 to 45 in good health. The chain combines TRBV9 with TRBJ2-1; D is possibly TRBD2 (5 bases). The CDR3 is CASSVGASSGQQFF. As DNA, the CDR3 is TGTGCCAGCAGCGTAGGGGCTTCAAGCGGACAGCAGTTCTTC. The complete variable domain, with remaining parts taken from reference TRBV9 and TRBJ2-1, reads DSGVTQTPKHLITATGQRVTLRCSPRSGDLSVYWYQQSLDQGLQFLIQYYNGEERAKGNILERFSAQQFPDLHSELNLSSLELGDSALYFCASSVGASSGQQFFGPGTRLTVL.